A single T cell receptor beta chain is shown here with its context. It has no known antigen specificity. No much larger clone is present one base from it, and per-base qualities are unavailable. This entry comes from a study of blood T cell repertoires in COVID-19 (dated by TCRdb to about 2020). Regarding the study in general: Collaborator samples came from the United States, Italy and Spain and covered acute and convalescent phases of COVID-19. Nearly every sample came with metadata listing a de-identified subject ID, COVID-19 status, age in years and sex. The dataset comprised deeply sampled blood TCRbeta repertoires from subjects exposed to, actively infected with, or recovered from COVID-19. The samples were drawn from the first 160 participants of the ongoing ImmuneRACE study and from 1,254 subjects provided by 6 global collaborators. The repertoires were released in a freely available public database intended as a resource for research on the immune response to SARS-CoV-2. The material from the prospective study consisted of cDNA or gDNA derived from T cells, B-cell-depleted T cells, or PBMCs. Where available, HLA class I and class II types were taken from metadata supplied by the sample provider and were not determined by assay-based typing. Results the study describes overall, beyond this receptor: The quantity of clinical and demographic metadata differed by source and by participant and was supplied without curation.

The immunoSEQ Assay, a bias-controlled multiplex PCR, was used to amplify TCRbeta CDR3 regions from genomic DNA. In the source study's methods: Within the assay, amplification of reference gene primers was used to estimate how many nucleated cells each sample contained. To quantify the absolute abundance of each unique TCRbeta CDR3 rearrangement, sequence reads were collapsed and filtered. For each sample, productive Simpson clonality was calculated as the square root of Simpson's diversity index over productive rearrangements. The source is immuneACCESS, and TCRdb retained only in-frame sequences with V and J called. Part of the clones is not carried over; for the studies checked, unresolved V genes explain less than half of this, and the remainder is unexplained. V, J and clone size derive from that table, while D and trimming were established from the DNA sequence. This sample has approximately 80,000 clones in its table, and 65% to 90% of those were observed once. Around 43% of the sample is in the top ten clones.

The collaborating institutions used their own protocols to collect whole blood in K2EDTA tubes. For TCRbeta analysis, collaborators shipped samples as frozen whole blood, isolated PBMCs, or DNA extracted from either of those sample types. V lost 2 bases and J lost 8 bases, and the count of bases not matched to a germline gene is 4. CDR1 and CDR2 were assigned from the germline V gene as KGHSH and LQKENI. The CDR3 contains 13 residues, cysteine and phenylalanine counted. CDR3 DNA only is kept here, 39 bases in frame from base 1. The sequence is built from TRBV18 and TRBJ1-1; a stretch of 8 junction bases matches TRBD1. The sample taken for sequencing was peripheral blood. This receptor was obtained from a man older than 75 with acute or convalescent COVID-19. The CDR3 amino acid sequence is: CASSPGRDREAFF. The base sequence is TGTGCCAGCTCACCAGGTCGGGACAGGGAAGCTTTCTTT.